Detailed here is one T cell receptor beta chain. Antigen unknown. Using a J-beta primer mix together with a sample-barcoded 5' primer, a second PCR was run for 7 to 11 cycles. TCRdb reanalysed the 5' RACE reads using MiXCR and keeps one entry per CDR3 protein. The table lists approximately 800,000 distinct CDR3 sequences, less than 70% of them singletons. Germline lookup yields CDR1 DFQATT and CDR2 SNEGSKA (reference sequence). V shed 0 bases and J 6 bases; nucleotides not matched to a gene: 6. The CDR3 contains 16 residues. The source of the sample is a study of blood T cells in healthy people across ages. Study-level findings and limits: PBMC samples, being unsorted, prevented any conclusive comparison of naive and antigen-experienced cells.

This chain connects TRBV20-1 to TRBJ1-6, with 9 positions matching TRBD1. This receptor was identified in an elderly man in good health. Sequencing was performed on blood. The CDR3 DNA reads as TGCAGTGCTAGAGATCATGGGACAGGGAGTAATTCACCCCTCCACTTT. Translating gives CSARDHGTGSNSPLHF.